This T cell receptor beta chain appears in the sequencing data of a study of shared clonotypes between healthy human individuals. Study-level background: Used for every donor were three CD4 naive, three CD4 memory, two CD8 naive and one CD8 memory plate. Findings of the study overall: Inspection by rarefaction showed sorted-subset sequencing to be incomplete despite large depth. An effect of sequencing depth on clonotype sharing among donors was expected.

This clone was seen more than once but under ten times. The antigen remains undetermined. In the study's own analysis: Junction-only sequences without quality scores came from ImmunoSEQ, so filtering differed. Method: immunoSEQ multiplex PCR; TCRdb's copy keeps in-frame clones and lacks some. V and J calls and clone size come straight from that table; D and trimming were deduced from the DNA. The data hold 650,000 to 800,000 clones, with 72% observed a single time. The CDR3 runs to 13 residues. The V end lost 6 bases, the J end lost 3 bases, and 11 bases lay between the germline ends. CDR1 is SNHLY, CDR2 FYNNEI, per germline.

The clonotype comes from a woman in her 30s in good health. The rearrangement uses TRBV2 and TRBJ1-2; D is perhaps TRBD1 (6 bases). Sequencing used memory CD4+ T cells sorted from blood. Indicated subset: CD45RA-negative fraction. The CDR3 coding sequence is TGTGCCAGCAGACCGGACAGCGACTATGGCTACACCTTC. Translating it yields CASRPDSDYGYTF. Together with reference TRBV2 and TRBJ1-2, the CDR3 gives the full variable domain: EPEVTQTPSHQVTQMGQEVILRCVPISNHLYFYWYRQILGQKVEFLVSFYNNEISEKSEIFDDQFSVERPDGSNFTLKIRSTKLEDSAMYFCASRPDSDYGYTFGSGTRLTVV.